This TCR beta chain appears in the sequencing data of a study of blood T cell repertoires in COVID-19. Across the whole study: Sample material is recorded as cDNA or gDNA derived from T cells, B-cell-depleted T cells, or PBMCs.

The CDR3 loop spans 15 amino acids. Germline V gene lookup returns CDR1 LNHDA and CDR2 SQIVND (reference sequence). V was pared by 6 bases and J by 6 bases, with 19 bases between. The method was immunoSEQ multiplex PCR; TCRdb's version includes in-frame clones alone and lacks a portion of them. The sample has 110,000 to 150,000 clones; around 86% are singletons. The sample consisted of peripheral blood. The chain couples TRBV19 to TRBJ2-3, with D possibly being TRBD1 (5 bases). The TCR sequence derives from a human donor in a cohort sampled during active COVID-19. CDR3 coding DNA: TGTGCCAGTAGATCGCTACCCCAGGGTTCGGATACGCAGTATTTT. It specifies CASRSLPQGSDTQYF.